This T cell receptor beta chain was obtained from a study of molecular identifiers for immune sequencing clone quantification. Study findings and constraints: Effector cells kept over 99% of their molecules in clones above 20 RNA copies, while naive cells kept under 1% there. Spiked-in Jurkat TCR RNA corresponding to one cell was reported as detectable against more than 750,000 naive cells.

TCRdb ran MiXCR on the PCR reads and lists one entry per CDR3 protein. The sample records over 85,000 distinct CDR3 sequences, nearly 25% being singletons. Naive CD8 library inputs spanned roughly 20,000 to 1,100,000 sorted cells and 10%, 30% or 50% RNA. The authors sorted naive CD8 T cells as CD8+CD4-CCR7+CD45RA+. Looked up from germline, CDR1 is MNHEY and CDR2 is SVGEGT. J lost 2 bases, V lost 5 bases, and 16 bases had no gene match. This CDR3 is built from 18 residues. This clonotype was found a few times. Its antigen is currently unknown. The sample consisted of naive CD8+ T cells from blood, with Jurkat cell RNA spiked in. Subset reported: FACS-sorted CD8+CD4-CCR7+CD45RA+ naive T cells. The source of this sequence is a human donor in good health. Some libraries in this study had Jurkat cell RNA spiked in. The chain combines TRBV6-2 or TRBV6-3 with TRBJ1-2; 8 positions agree with TRBD1. The chain's CDR3 is CASSGQGVAAHPNYGYTF. CDR3 in DNA: TGTGCCAGCAGTGGACAGGGTGTTGCAGCGCATCCCAACTATGGCTACACCTTC.